This TCR beta chain originates from a study of blood T cell repertoires in COVID-19. At the level of the study: Researchers got acute and convalescent COVID-19 samples from the United States, Italy and Spain. From T cells, B-cell-depleted T cells, or PBMCs came the material, which was cDNA or gDNA.

This CDR3 has 16 residues. Germline CDR1 and CDR2: SGHNT and YENEEA. V lost 5 bases, J lost 4 bases, and 18 bases lay in between. Recovered Cohort 3 donors showed two negative PCRs, clearance, or symptom resolution. Profiling relied on immunoSEQ multiplex PCR, and the TCRdb table lists in-frame clones only, not all of them. The sample contains about 170,000 clones, about 88% of which appear only once. This rearrangement joins TRBV11-3 to TRBJ2-1, with a possible D match to TRBD2 (5 bases). The sequencing sample was made of PBMCs or T cells enriched from blood (not recorded which). The clonotype comes from a woman in her 50s who had recovered from COVID-19. CDR3 protein: CASSTRTTVKYNEQFF. The CDR3 region has the DNA TGTGCCAGCAGCACTAGGACCACCGTTAAATACAATGAGCAGTTCTTC.